Below, 12 T cell receptor beta chains from the same sample are listed, as sequenced in a study of T cells after yellow fever vaccination. TCRdb re-called the 5' RACE reads through MiXCR, storing one row per CDR3 protein. The sample includes about 580,000 distinct CDR3 sequences, approximately 16% of them seen just once. The material was PBMCs, obtained about 5 days after the first yellow fever vaccination. The receptors come from a man younger than 30 who received the YFV17D yellow fever vaccine.

This clonotype was counted a few times. This rearrangement joins TRBV7-2 to TRBJ1-4, with D hard to call. Germline loops: CDR1 SGHTA, CDR2 FQGNSA. V was cut by 4 bases and J by 5 bases, with 2 bases left in between. CDR3 length: 11 amino acids. CDR3 bases: TGTGCCAGCAGCTGGAATGAAAAACTGTTTTTT. This sequence encodes CASSWNEKLFF.

The chain couples TRBV3-1 to TRBJ1-2, with 8 bases matching TRBD1. The CDR3 is 14 amino acids. J lost 4 bases, V lost 4 bases, and 5 bases had no gene match. Germline assignment: CDR1 LGHDT and CDR2 YNNKEL (reference sequence). CDR3 coding DNA: TGTGCCAGCAGCCCTTGGGACAGGACCTATGGCTACACCTTC. Its translation: CASSPWDRTYGYTF.

The CDR3 DNA follows: TGTGCCAGCAGTCCCTCGGGGGGGTTTGACACTGAAGCTTTCTTT. Its protein product is CASSPSGGFDTEAFF. The chain combines TRBV12-3 or TRBV12-4 with TRBJ1-1, with D perhaps matching TRBD1 (5 bases). The CDR3 is 15 residues long. V was trimmed by 5 bases and J by 3 bases, leaving 16 bases between them.

The chain carries TRBV9 and TRBJ2-4, with no clear D. V was pared by 3 bases and J by 0 bases, with 13 bases between. The CDR3 covers 16 residues. CDR1 is SGDLS and CDR2 is YYNGEE in the germline V gene. CDR3 nucleotides: TGTGCCAGCAGCGCCACTCCTGGCCCAGCCAAAAACATTCAGTACTTC. The encoded protein is CASSATPGPAKNIQYF.

The sample holds a few counts of this clonotype. The chain uses TRBV28 and TRBJ2-7, with D unclear. The CDR3 length is 12 residues. V was pared by 3 bases and J by 4 bases, with 7 bases between. The germline V gene has CDR1 MDHEN and CDR2 SYDVKM. CDR3 sequence (DNA): TGTGCCAGCAGTTTTAACAGTTACGAGCAGTACGTC. Translation: CASSFNSYEQYV.

This clonotype was seen a handful of times. CDR3 sequence reads: CASSQLIRNSPLHF. CDR3 nucleotide sequence: TGTGCCAGCAGCCAATTAATCAGGAATTCACCCCTCCACTTT. The gene calls are TRBV9 and TRBJ1-6; unclear D gene. CDR1 is SGDLS, CDR2 YYNGEE, per germline. Trimming stripped 4 bases from V and 7 bases from J, with 12 bases between. The length of the CDR3 is 14 residues.

This rearrangement joins TRBV12-3 or TRBV12-4 to TRBJ1-1; D is ambiguous. There are 14 residues in the CDR3. Trimming removed 11 bases at V and 1 base at J, with 17 bases between. The CDR3 sequence is CAPSPRCGNTEAFF. The CDR3 DNA is TGTGCCCCCTCTCCCAGGTGCGGGAACACTGAAGCTTTCTTT.

In this sample, this clonotype turned up a few times. V gene TRBV25-1 combines with J gene TRBJ1-2, with D hard to call. The length of the CDR3 is 12 residues. CDR1 and CDR2 from the germline V gene are MGHDK and SYGVNS. Trimming shortened V by 8 bases and J by 6 bases, and 13 bases separated the two germline ends. The CDR3 spells CASFYGVNGYTF. DNA of the CDR3: TGTGCCAGCTTCTACGGGGTTAATGGCTACACCTTC.

This chain connects TRBV2 to TRBJ1-2; 8 nucleotides line up with TRBD1. Germline V gene lookup returns CDR1 SNHLY and CDR2 FYNNEI. V lost 9 bases to trimming and J lost 7 bases; unmatched junction nucleotides: 16. The CDR3 is 15 residues long. The CDR3 coding sequence is TGTGCCAGGACCGAGACCGAGGACAGGGTGGGTGGCTACACCTTC. It encodes CARTETEDRVGGYTF.

This clonotype was seen just once. V is TRBV7-9 and J is TRBJ1-2; D is undetermined. Germline CDR1 is SEHNR and CDR2 is FQNEAQ (reference sequence). V was pared by 5 bases and J by 14 bases, with 21 bases between. CDR3 size: 13 residues. The DNA of the CDR3 is TGTGCCAGCAGCCTAGTAATAATCGGTGGGCAGACCTTC. Translated, it gives CASSLVIIGGQTF.

V is TRBV10-3 and J is TRBJ2-2; 8 bases agree with TRBD2. Per the germline V gene, CDR1 is ENHRY and CDR2 is SYGVKD. Germline trimming cut 10 bases from V and 5 bases from J; bases unmatched to any gene: 6. This CDR3 is built from 13 residues. CDR3 region: CATGRGGTGELFF. The CDR3 DNA reads as TGTGCCACTGGTCGGGGGGGAACCGGGGAGCTGTTTTTT.

The gene calls are TRBV7-9 and TRBJ2-1; D gene ambiguous. Germline loops: CDR1 SEHNR, CDR2 FQNEAQ (reference sequence). The CDR3 extends over 13 amino acids. The ends were cut back, 2 bases at V and 5 bases at J, with 7 bases in the middle. The CDR3: CASSLNNNNEQFF. CDR3 nucleotide sequence: TGTGCCAGCAGCTTAAACAACAACAATGAGCAGTTCTTC.